This T cell receptor (beta chain) is from a study of patients and donors after allogeneic stem cell transplantation. Each CDR3 protein is one row after TCRdb ran MiXCR on the RT-PCR reads. The table records approximately 200,000 distinct CDR3 sequences, roughly 38% of them present only once. This sequence was found in a human donor who was either an allogeneic HSCT recipient or a stem cell or donor lymphocyte infusion donor (not recorded which). It is not recorded whose cells these are; they may come from a transplant donor. Source material: blood, either unsorted or a sorted T cell fraction (not recorded which).

The CDR3 spells CASSLRSTEAFF. The CDR3 region has the DNA TGTGCCAGCAGCTTACGCTCCACTGAAGCTTTCTTT. The chain links TRBV7-2 to TRBJ1-1, with D unresolved. The germline V gene has CDR1 SGHTA and CDR2 FQGNSA. Trimming took off 2 bases at V and 4 bases at J, with 5 bases between the two ends. This CDR3 spans 12 amino acids.